The rows below give T cell receptor beta chains drawn from one sample of a study of T cell repertoires in cytomegalovirus infection. TCRdb redid the calling of the reads with MiXCR, one entry per CDR3 protein. The sample holds 300,000 or so distinct CDR3 sequences, just under 25% seen once. Which antigens these TCRs recognize remains unknown. Material: cultured PBMCs, obtained from culture after CMV antigen stimulation. The receptors originated from a human donor in good health (CMV status not recorded). Some clones in this sample may be carry-over from other donors' samples. Each CDR3 is given with its conserved first and last residue. The D gene is left open where the match is weak. Only part of the rows carry a size: once, few, many, or a class if the clone is expanded.

j_call | d_call | v_call | clone_size | cdr3_nt | cdr3_aa
TRBJ1-1 | NA | TRBV6-1 | NA | TGTGCCAGCAGTTATGCCTCCGCTGGGAACACTGAAGCTTTCTTT | CASSYASAGNTEAFF
TRBJ1-2 | NA | TRBV19 | NA | TGTGCCAGTACCCGGGAAATTAACTATGGCTACACCTTC | CASTREINYGYTF
TRBJ1-1 | NA | TRBV12-3/TRBV12-4 | few | TGTGCCAGCAGTTCCCGCGGCGGGGGGAACACTGAAGCTTTCTTT | CASSSRGGGNTEAFF
TRBJ1-4 | NA | TRBV28 | NA | TGTGCCAGCAGCCGACGGGGGGTAACTAATGAAAAACTGTTTTTT | CASSRRGVTNEKLFF
TRBJ2-2 | TRBD1 | TRBV30 | NA | TGTGCCTGGAGTGGGACAGGGGGCACCGGGGAGCTGTTTTTT | CAWSGTGGTGELFF
TRBJ1-6 | NA | TRBV11-2 | NA | TGTGCCAGCACCTTACGGCTTCGGGATTCCTATAATTCACCCCTCCACTTT | CASTLRLRDSYNSPLHF
TRBJ2-1 | NA | TRBV29-1 | NA | TGCAGCGTTGTATATGTGGGACCCTACAGGGATGAGCAGTTCTTC | CSVVYVGPYRDEQFF
TRBJ2-1 | NA | TRBV6-2/TRBV6-3 | NA | TGTGCCAGCAGTTACGACTCGGTGGTCAATGAGCAGTTCTTC | CASSYDSVVNEQFF
TRBJ2-1 | TRBD2 | TRBV6-5 | NA | TGTGCCAGCAGTTACGGTTACCCAGCGGGAGGGCCTTTTTTTGAGCAGTTCTTC | CASSYGYPAGGPFFEQFF
TRBJ2-2 | TRBD1 | TRBV28 | NA | TGTGCCAGCAGTCCCCCACAGGGGTTGGAGCTGTTTTTT | CASSPPQGLELFF
TRBJ2-1 | TRBD2 | TRBV7-2 | few | TGTGCCAGCAGCTTAGGGGGATTTAGCGGGAGGTTGCAGTTCTTC | CASSLGGFSGRLQFF
TRBJ1-1 | NA | TRBV20-1 | NA | TGCAGTGCCGACCTGAACACTGAAGCTTTCTTT | CSADLNTEAFF
TRBJ2-1 | TRBD2 | TRBV7-9 | NA | TGTGCCAGCAGCTTAATCTTCCTAGCGGGATACAATGAGCAGTTCTTC | CASSLIFLAGYNEQFF
TRBJ2-1 | TRBD2 | TRBV5-1 | NA | TGCGCCAGCAGCATCGGACTAGCGGGAGATGAATATGAGCAGTTCTTC | CASSIGLAGDEYEQFF
TRBJ2-3 | NA | TRBV7-2 | many | TGTGCCAGCAGCTTAGCGCTCCTGAAGCAAGATACGCAGTATTTT | CASSLALLKQDTQYF
TRBJ1-4 | NA | TRBV20-1 | NA | TGCAGTGCTAGAGACCCGGACAGAAATGAAAAACTGTTTTTT | CSARDPDRNEKLFF
TRBJ1-5 | NA | TRBV10-2 | NA | TGCGCCAGCAGGGCCGGGCAAGTCCCCAATCAGCCCCAGCATTTT | CASRAGQVPNQPQHF
TRBJ1-1 | NA | TRBV7-8 | many | TGTGCCAGCAGCTTAGTGGGACGGGGAACGGCGGCTTTCTTT | CASSLVGRGTAAFF
TRBJ2-5 | TRBD2 | TRBV7-2 | many | TGTGCCAGCAGCAGGACTAGCGGGAGTGTTGAGACCCAGTACTTC | CASSRTSGSVETQYF
TRBJ1-3 | NA | TRBV19 | few | TGTGCCAGTATCGACCCGGGAGGAGGAAACACCATATATTTT | CASIDPGGGNTIYF
TRBJ1-1 | TRBD1 | TRBV15 | few | TGTGCCACCAGCCGAAGTCAGTTGACAGGGGGAGTTTCTGAAGCTTTCTTT | CATSRSQLTGGVSEAFF
TRBJ2-5 | NA | TRBV4-3 | NA | TGCGCCAGCAGCCAAGCTGTTGGGACTTCCAATCCCGTCCAAGAGACCCAGTACTTC | CASSQAVGTSNPVQETQYF
TRBJ2-3 | NA | TRBV13 | few | TGTGCCAGCAGCCGTAGCGGTTTTAGCACAGATACGCAGTATTTT | CASSRSGFSTDTQYF
TRBJ1-1 | NA | TRBV6-2/TRBV6-3 | once | TGTGCCAGCAGTTACTCGACAGAGAACACTGAAGCTTTCTTT | CASSYSTENTEAFF
TRBJ2-5 | NA | TRBV7-8 | many | TGTGCCAGCAGCGAGGGGGTCCAAGAGACCCAGTACTTC | CASSEGVQETQYF
TRBJ2-5 | TRBD1 | TRBV12-3/TRBV12-4 | NA | TGTGCCAGCAGTGCCCAAGGGGGCTTGGCAGAGACCCAGTACTTC | CASSAQGGLAETQYF
TRBJ1-6 | TRBD1 | TRBV28 | NA | TGTGCCAGCAAGGGACAGAATAATTCACCCCTCCACTTT | CASKGQNNSPLHF
TRBJ1-6 | TRBD1 | TRBV12-3/TRBV12-4 | many | TGTGCCAGCAGTTTAAGACAGGGGGATTCACCCCTCCACTTT | CASSLRQGDSPLHF
TRBJ2-5 | NA | TRBV4-1 | few | TGCGCCAGCAGCCAACTTCTCCAAGAGACCCAGTACTTC | CASSQLLQETQYF
TRBJ1-4 | NA | TRBV24-1 | NA | TGTGCCACCAGTGACCCCGCGGCCGGGGGTAATGAAAAACTGTTTTTT | CATSDPAAGGNEKLFF
TRBJ1-3 | NA | TRBV7-2 | many | TGTGCCAGCAGCTTAGGCCGGGGTGCCACTACCGGAAACACCATATATTTT | CASSLGRGATTGNTIYF
TRBJ2-5 | TRBD1 | TRBV24-1 | NA | TGTGCCACCAGTGATCCCGGACAGGGGGAAGAGACCCAGTACTTC | CATSDPGQGEETQYF
TRBJ1-1 | TRBD1 | TRBV29-1 | once | TGCAGCGTTGATGGGACAGGGAGGACTGAAGCTTTCTTT | CSVDGTGRTEAFF
TRBJ2-1 | NA | TRBV6-2/TRBV6-3 | NA | TGTGCCAGCAGTTATCTTCTCCTACGGATATGGGACAACGACAATGAGCAGTTCTTC | CASSYLLLRIWDNDNEQFF
TRBJ1-3 | NA | TRBV29-1 | NA | TGCAGCGTTGTAGGGGGGCTAGAAGTTGGAAACACCATATATTTT | CSVVGGLEVGNTIYF
TRBJ2-7 | NA | TRBV6-6 | once | TGTGCCAGCAGTTACCGGCAGGCCTACGAGCAGTACTTC | CASSYRQAYEQYF
TRBJ2-7 | NA | TRBV4-1 | few | TGCGCCAGCAGCCAAGGTCCGGGGTCCTGGGACGAGCAGTACTTC | CASSQGPGSWDEQYF
TRBJ1-2 | NA | TRBV7-2 | many | TGTGCCAGCAGCTTAGAGTCGGTGACTAACTATGGCTACACCTTC | CASSLESVTNYGYTF
TRBJ2-5 | NA | TRBV7-8 | many | TGTGCCAGCAGCTTAAACCCCCGGGGAGAGACCCAGTACTTC | CASSLNPRGETQYF
TRBJ2-2 | NA | TRBV7-6 | NA | TGTGCCAGCAGCCTAAGCTGGGTTCAGGCCGGGGAGCTGTTTTTT | CASSLSWVQAGELFF
TRBJ2-1 | NA | TRBV20-1 | NA | TGCAGTGCTCCCGGGTATGAGCAGTTCTTC | CSAPGYEQFF
TRBJ2-3 | NA | TRBV7-2 | many | TGTGCCAGCAGCTTAATGGCGACAGATACGCAGTATTTT | CASSLMATDTQYF
TRBJ2-7 | TRBD1 | TRBV11-2 | NA | TGTGCCAGCAGCCCAGGACAGGGCTTAAGCGAGCAGTACTTC | CASSPGQGLSEQYF
TRBJ2-1 | TRBD2 | TRBV7-3 | many | TGTGCCAGCAGCCCAAGGACTAGCGGGAGAAGCTCCTACAATGAGCAGTTCTTC | CASSPRTSGRSSYNEQFF
TRBJ1-3 | TRBD1 | TRBV28 | many | TGTGCCAGCAGCAGCTTTGGGACAGGGGGCTCTGGAAACACCATATATTTT | CASSSFGTGGSGNTIYF
TRBJ2-1 | TRBD2 | TRBV6-1 | NA | TGTGCCAGCATCGAAAGGCCCGGGACTAGCCTCAATGAGCAGTTCTTC | CASIERPGTSLNEQFF
TRBJ1-4 | TRBD1 | TRBV20-1 | few | TGCAGTGCCCCGGGACAGCCCTCAACTAATGAAAAACTGTTTTTT | CSAPGQPSTNEKLFF
TRBJ2-5 | TRBD2 | TRBV7-9 | NA | TGTGCCAGCAGCAACGGGGGGGAAGGGAGAGAGACCCAGTACTTC | CASSNGGEGRETQYF
TRBJ2-1 | TRBD2 | TRBV12-3/TRBV12-4 | NA | TGTGCCAGCAGTTTAGGGGCTAGCGGGCTGGCCTACAATGAGCAGTTCTTC | CASSLGASGLAYNEQFF
TRBJ2-5 | NA | TRBV6-2/TRBV6-3 | NA | TGTGCCAGCAGATATTGGGGAAGAGGGGGCCAAGAGACCCAGTACTTC | CASRYWGRGGQETQYF
TRBJ2-7 | NA | TRBV28 | many | TGTGCCAGCAGTCAGAGCTCTCTTGGGATCTACGAGCAGTACTTC | CASSQSSLGIYEQYF
TRBJ1-2 | NA | TRBV7-9 | many | TGTGCCAGCAGCTTTTACAGTTCCTATGGCTACACCTTC | CASSFYSSYGYTF
TRBJ2-1 | TRBD2 | TRBV6-2/TRBV6-3 | few | TGTGCCAGCACCAAAGCGGGAGGGACCAATGAGCAGTTCTTC | CASTKAGGTNEQFF
TRBJ2-1 | TRBD1 | TRBV19 | NA | TGTGCCAGTACCTGGGACAGGAACTCCTACAATGAGCAGTTCTTC | CASTWDRNSYNEQFF
TRBJ2-1 | NA | TRBV12-3/TRBV12-4 | NA | TGTGCCAGCAGTTTAGGTGCAGGGTTCGGTGAGCAGTTCTTC | CASSLGAGFGEQFF